This T cell receptor beta chain is drawn from a study of vaccination effects on CD4 cells after COVID-19. Study as a whole: Each well held about 2.1 million PBMC cultured with approximately 9.7 ug/ml peptides and 10 IU/ml IL-2.

The table came from immunoSEQ multiplex PCR; TCRdb's copy has only in-frame clones and leaves some out. The table has 50,000 to 70,000 clones, approximately 72% seen once. Overall study results and limits: Few convalescent patients were studied, and early post-infection samples were lacking.

The sample holds a few counts of this clone. The antigen is unknown. A junction boundary mismatches the germline segment, possibly from a read error. The CDR3 has 17 residues. Germline CDR1 is SGHTA and CDR2 is FQGTGA. CD4+ T cell isolation took place after more than eight days of culture. The infection with SARS-CoV-2 (confirmed by PCR) occurred in this person between March and December 2020. Fresh IL-2-containing medium replaced half the medium on days 3 and 7. This clonotype was sampled from a human donor who had a prior SARS-CoV-2 infection. This chain connects TRBV7-3 to TRBJ2-2; D may correspond to TRBD1 or TRBD2 (5 bases each). This specimen consisted of CD4+ T cells from PBMCs cultured without peptide, obtained before COVID-19 vaccination. CDR3 amino acids: CASSLTYVGPNTGELFF. CDR3 nucleotide sequence: TGTGCCAGCAGCCTAACTTATGTGGGACCGAACACCGGGGAGCTGTTTTTT.